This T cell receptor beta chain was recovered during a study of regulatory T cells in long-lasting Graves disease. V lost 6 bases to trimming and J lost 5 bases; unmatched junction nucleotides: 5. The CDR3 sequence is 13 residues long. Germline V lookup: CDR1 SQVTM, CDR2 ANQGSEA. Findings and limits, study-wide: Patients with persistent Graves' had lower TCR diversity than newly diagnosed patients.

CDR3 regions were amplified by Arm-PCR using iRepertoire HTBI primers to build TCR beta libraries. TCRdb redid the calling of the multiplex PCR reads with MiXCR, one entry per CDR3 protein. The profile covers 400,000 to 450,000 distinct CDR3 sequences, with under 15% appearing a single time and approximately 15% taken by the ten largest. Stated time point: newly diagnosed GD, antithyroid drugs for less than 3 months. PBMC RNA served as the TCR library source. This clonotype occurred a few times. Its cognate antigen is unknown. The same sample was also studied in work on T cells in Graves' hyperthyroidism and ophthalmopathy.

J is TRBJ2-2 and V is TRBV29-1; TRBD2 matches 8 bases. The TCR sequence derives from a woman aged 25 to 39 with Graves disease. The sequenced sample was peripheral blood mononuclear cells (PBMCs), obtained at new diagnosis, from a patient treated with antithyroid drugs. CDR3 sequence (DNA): TGCAGCGTGGCCGGGAGGGCGACCGGGGAGCTGTTTTTT. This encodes CSVAGRATGELFF.